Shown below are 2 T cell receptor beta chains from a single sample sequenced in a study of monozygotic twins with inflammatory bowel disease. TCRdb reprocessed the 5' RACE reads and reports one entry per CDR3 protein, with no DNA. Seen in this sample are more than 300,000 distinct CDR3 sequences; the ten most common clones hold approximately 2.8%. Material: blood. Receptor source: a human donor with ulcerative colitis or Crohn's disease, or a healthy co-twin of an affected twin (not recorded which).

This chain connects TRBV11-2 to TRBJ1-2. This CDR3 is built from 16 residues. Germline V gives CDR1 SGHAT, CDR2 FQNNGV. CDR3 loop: CASSLGLLSSNYGYTF.

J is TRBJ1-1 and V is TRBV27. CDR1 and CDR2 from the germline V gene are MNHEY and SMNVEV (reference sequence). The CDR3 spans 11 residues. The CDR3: CASSLPPATFF.